This TCR beta chain was captured in a study of blood T cell repertoires in COVID-19. As for the study in general: T cells, B-cell-depleted T cells, or PBMCs provided the cDNA or gDNA that served as material.

Authors' data handling: By means of reference gene primer amplification, nucleated cell counts were estimated. Only in-frame clones appear in the TCRdb table, and some are missing; sequencing was by immunoSEQ multiplex PCR. V, J and clone size derive from that table, while D and trimming were established from the DNA sequence. The sample holds 150,000 to 200,000 clones, approximately 82% seen once. Deletions cut 7 bases from V and 5 bases from J, with 15 bases between. The CDR3 has 13 residues. Germline CDR1 reads LGHNT; CDR2 reads FRNRAP. Assignments of participants to cohorts depended upon their own reported clinical history.

This rearrangement joins TRBV12-5 to TRBJ2-7, with D perhaps TRBD1 (5 bases). The sample taken for sequencing was PBMCs or T cells enriched from blood (not recorded which). The clonotype was recovered from a woman between 45 and 65 years old in a cohort exposed to, infected with or recovered from COVID-19 (not recorded which). As DNA, the CDR3 is TGTGCTAGTGCCCTTGGCAGGGATAACGAGCAGTACTTC. Amino acid sequence: CASALGRDNEQYF.